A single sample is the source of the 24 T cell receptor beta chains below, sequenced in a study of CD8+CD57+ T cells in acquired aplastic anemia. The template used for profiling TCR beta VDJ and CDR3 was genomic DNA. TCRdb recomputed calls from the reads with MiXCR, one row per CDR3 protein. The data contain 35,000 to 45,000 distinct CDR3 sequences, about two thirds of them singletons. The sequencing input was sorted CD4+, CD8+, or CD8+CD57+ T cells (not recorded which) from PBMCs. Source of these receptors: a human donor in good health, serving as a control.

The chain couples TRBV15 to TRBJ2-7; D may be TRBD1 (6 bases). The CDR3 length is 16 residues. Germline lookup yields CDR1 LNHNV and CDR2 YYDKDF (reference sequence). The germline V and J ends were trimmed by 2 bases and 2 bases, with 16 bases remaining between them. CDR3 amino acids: CATSRLPGTKAYEQYF. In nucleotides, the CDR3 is TGTGCCACCAGCAGACTTCCGGGGACAAAAGCCTACGAGCAGTACTTC. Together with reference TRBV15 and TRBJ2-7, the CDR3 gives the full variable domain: DAMVIQNPRYQVTQFGKPVTLSCSQTLNHNVMYWYQQKSSQAPKLLFHYYDKDFNNEADTPDNFQSRRPNTSFCFLDIRSPGLGDTAMYLCATSRLPGTKAYEQYFGPGTRLTVT.

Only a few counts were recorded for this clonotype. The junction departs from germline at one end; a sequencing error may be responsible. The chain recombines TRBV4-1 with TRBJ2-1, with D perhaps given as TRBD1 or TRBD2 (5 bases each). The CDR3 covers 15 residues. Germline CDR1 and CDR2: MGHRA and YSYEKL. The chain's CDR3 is CASSQDGGSYNGQFF. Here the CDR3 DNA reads TGCGCCAGCAGCCAGGATGGGGGTAGCTACAATGGGCAGTTCTTC.

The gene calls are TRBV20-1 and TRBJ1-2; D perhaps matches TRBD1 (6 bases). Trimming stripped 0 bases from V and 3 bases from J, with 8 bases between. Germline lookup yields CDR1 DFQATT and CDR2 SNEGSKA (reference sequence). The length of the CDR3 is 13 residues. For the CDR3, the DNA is TGCAGTGCTAGAGATCAGGGGTACTATGGCTACACCTTC. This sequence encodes CSARDQGYYGYTF.

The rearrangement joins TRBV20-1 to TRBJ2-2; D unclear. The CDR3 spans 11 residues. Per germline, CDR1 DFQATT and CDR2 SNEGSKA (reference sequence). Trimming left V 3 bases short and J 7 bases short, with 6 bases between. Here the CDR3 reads CSARGGGELFF. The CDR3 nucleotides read TGCAGTGCTAGGGGCGGCGGGGAGCTGTTTTTT.

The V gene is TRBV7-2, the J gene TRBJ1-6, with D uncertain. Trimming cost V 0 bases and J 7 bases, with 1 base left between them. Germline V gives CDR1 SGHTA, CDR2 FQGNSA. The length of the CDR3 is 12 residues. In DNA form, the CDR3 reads TGTGCCAGCAGCTTAGCAAATTCACCCCTCCACTTT. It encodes CASSLANSPLHF.

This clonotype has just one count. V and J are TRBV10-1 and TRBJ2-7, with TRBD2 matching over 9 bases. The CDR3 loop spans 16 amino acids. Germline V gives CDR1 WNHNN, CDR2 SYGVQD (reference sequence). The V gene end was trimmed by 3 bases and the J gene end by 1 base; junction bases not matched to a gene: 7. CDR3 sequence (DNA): TGCGCCAGCAGTGATCCGACTAGCGGTAATTCCTACGAGCAGTACTTC. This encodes CASSDPTSGNSYEQYF.

CDR3 loop: CASSQFSSGEELQPQHF. DNA of the CDR3: TGTGCCAGCAGCCAGTTCTCGTCAGGGGAGGAGCTTCAGCCCCAGCATTTT. This chain uses TRBV16 with TRBJ1-5; D might be TRBD1 (6 bases). The CDR3 totals 17 residues. The V end was cut by 3 bases, the J end by 6 bases, with 21 bases between. CDR1 and CDR2 from the germline V gene are KGHSY and FQNENV.

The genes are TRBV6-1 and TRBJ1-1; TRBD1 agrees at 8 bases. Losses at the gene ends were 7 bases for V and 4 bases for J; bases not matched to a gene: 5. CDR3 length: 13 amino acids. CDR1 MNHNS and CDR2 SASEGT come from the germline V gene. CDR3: CASTHGTGTEAFF. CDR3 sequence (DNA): TGTGCCAGCACCCACGGGACAGGCACTGAAGCTTTCTTT.

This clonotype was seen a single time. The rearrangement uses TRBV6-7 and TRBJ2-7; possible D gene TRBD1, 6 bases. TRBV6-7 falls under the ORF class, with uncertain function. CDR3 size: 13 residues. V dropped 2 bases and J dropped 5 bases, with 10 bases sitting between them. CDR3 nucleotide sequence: TGTGCCAGCAGTTACCTGCCAGGGGACGAGCAGTACTTC. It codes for CASSYLPGDEQYF.

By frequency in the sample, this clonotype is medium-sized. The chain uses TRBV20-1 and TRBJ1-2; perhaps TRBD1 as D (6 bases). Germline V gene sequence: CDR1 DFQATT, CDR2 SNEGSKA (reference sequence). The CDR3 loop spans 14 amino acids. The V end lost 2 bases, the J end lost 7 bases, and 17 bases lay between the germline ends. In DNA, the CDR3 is TGCAGTGCTAGACGGGGTCAGGGGCCGGTTGGCTACACCTTC. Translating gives CSARRGQGPVGYTF.

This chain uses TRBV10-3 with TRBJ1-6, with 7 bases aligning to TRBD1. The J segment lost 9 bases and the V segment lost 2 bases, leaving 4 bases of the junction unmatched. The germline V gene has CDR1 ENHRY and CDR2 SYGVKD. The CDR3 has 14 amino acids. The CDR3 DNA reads TGTGCCATCAGTGAGATGGCAGGGGGTTCACCCCTCCACTTT. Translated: CAISEMAGGSPLHF.

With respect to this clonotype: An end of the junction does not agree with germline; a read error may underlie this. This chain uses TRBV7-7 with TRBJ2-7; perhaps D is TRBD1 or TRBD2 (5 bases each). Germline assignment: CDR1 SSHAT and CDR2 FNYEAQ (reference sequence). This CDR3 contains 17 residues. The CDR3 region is CASSLAPAVRGTYEQYF. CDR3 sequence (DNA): TGTGCTAGCAGCTTAGCGCCAGCAGTGAGGGGTACCTACGAGCAGTACTTC.

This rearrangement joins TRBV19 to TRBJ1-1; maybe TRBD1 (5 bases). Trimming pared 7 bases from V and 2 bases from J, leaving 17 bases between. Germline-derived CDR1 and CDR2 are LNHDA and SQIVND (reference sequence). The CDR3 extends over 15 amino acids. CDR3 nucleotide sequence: TGTGCCAGTACGGTCGGGGCAGGGTTTAACACTGAAGCTTTCTTT. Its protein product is CASTVGAGFNTEAFF.

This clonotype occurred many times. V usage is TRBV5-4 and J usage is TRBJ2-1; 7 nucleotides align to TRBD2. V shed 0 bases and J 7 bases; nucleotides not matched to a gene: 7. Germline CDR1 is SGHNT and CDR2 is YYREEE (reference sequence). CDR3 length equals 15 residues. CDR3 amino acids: CASSLELATRNEQFF. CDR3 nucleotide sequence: TGTGCCAGCAGCTTGGAACTAGCGACGAGGAATGAGCAGTTCTTC.

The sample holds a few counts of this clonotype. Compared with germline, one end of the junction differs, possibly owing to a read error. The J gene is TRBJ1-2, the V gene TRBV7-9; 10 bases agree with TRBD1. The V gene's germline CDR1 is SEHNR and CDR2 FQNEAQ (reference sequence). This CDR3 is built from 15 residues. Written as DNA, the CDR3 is TGTGCCAGCAGTTCATCGACAGGGGGCAAGGTTGACTACACTTTC. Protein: CASSSSTGGKVDYTF.

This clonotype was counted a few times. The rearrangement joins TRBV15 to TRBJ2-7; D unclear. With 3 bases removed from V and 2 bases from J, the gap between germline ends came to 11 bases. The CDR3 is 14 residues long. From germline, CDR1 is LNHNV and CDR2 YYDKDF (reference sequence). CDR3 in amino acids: CATSRDAGAYEQYF. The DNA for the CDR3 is TGTGCCACCAGCAGGGACGCTGGGGCCTACGAGCAGTACTTC.

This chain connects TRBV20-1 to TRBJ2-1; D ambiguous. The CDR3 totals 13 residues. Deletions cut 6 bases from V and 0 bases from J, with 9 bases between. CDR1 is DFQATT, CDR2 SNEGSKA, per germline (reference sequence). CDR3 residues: CSAPKSSYNEQFF. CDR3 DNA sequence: TGCAGTGCCCCTAAGAGCTCCTACAATGAGCAGTTCTTC.

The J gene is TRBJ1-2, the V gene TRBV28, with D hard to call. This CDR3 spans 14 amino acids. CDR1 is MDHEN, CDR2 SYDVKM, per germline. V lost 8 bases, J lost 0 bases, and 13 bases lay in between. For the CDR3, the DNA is TGTGCCAGCGGCACAGCCACCCCTAACTATGGCTACACCTTC. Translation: CASGTATPNYGYTF.

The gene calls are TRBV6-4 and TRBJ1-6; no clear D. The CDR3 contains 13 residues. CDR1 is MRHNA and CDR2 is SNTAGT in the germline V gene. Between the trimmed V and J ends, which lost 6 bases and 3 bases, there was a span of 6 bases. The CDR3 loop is CASSRDYNSPLHF. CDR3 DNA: TGTGCCAGCAGCCGGGACTATAATTCACCCCTCCACTTT.

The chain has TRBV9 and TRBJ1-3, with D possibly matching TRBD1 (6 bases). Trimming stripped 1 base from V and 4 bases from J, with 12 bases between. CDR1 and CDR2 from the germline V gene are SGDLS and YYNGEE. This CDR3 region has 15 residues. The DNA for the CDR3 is TGTGCCAGCAGCGTATACACAGGGTCCGGAAACACCATATATTTT. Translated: CASSVYTGSGNTIYF. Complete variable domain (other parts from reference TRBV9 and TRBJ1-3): DSGVTQTPKHLITATGQRVTLRCSPRSGDLSVYWYQQSLDQGLQFLIQYYNGEERAKGNILERFSAQQFPDLHSELNLSSLELGDSALYFCASSVYTGSGNTIYFGEGSWLTVV.

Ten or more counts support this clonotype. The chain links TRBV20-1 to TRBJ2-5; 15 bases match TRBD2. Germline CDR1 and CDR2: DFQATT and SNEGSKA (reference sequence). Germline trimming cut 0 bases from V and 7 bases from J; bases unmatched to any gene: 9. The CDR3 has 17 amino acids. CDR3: CSARDSGLAGGKATQYF. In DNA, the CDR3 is TGCAGTGCTAGAGATTCGGGACTAGCGGGGGGTAAGGCGACCCAGTACTTC.

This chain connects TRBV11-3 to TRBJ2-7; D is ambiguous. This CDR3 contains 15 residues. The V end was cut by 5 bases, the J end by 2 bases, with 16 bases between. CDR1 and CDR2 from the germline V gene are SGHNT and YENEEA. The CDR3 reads CASSPSGRNTYEQYF. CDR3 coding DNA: TGTGCCAGCAGCCCCTCCGGACGGAACACCTACGAGCAGTACTTC.

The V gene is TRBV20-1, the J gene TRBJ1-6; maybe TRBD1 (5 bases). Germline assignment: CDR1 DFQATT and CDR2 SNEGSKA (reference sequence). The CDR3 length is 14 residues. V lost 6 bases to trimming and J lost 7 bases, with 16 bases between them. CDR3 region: CSATSGTGNSPLHF. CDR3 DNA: TGCAGTGCAACCAGCGGGACGGGAAATTCACCCCTCCACTTT.

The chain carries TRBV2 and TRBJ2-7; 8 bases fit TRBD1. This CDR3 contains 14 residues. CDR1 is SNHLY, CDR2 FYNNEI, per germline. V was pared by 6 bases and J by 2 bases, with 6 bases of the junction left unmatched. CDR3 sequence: CASREQGAPYEQYF. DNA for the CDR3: TGTGCCAGCAGAGAGCAGGGGGCCCCCTACGAGCAGTACTTC.